This T cell receptor (beta chain) was recovered during a study of T cell responses to AZD1222 COVID-19 vaccine. CDR1 and CDR2 (germline): SGHVS, FQNEAQ. This CDR3 has 15 residues. V shed 3 bases and J shed 0 bases, with 9 bases lying between them. Generated by immunoSEQ multiplex PCR, the TCRdb table keeps only in-frame clones and is missing some. This table has 150,000 or so clones, roughly 92% appearing once. V gene TRBV7-8 combines with J gene TRBJ1-5; D is possibly TRBD1 (5 bases). Sequencing was performed on peripheral blood, taken 28 days after the second AZD1222 dose. The receptor's source is an adult who received the AZD1222 COVID-19 vaccine. In DNA, the CDR3 is TGTGCCAGCAGCTTTTCAGGGAATAGCAATCAGCCCCAGCATTTT. Translating gives CASSFSGNSNQPQHF.